One and the same sample provided the 26 T cell receptor beta chains below, sequenced in a study of OX40 agonist ivuxolimab in advanced cancers. Profiled with immunoSEQ multiplex PCR; TCRdb holds only in-frame clones, not every one. The sample holds some 50,000 clones, approximately 90% seen once. This material consisted of CD4+ or CD8+ T cells sorted from blood, taken in a trial of the OX40 agonist ivuxolimab. These receptors were obtained from an adult with an advanced solid tumor such as melanoma, head and neck, liver or kidney cancer.

V usage is TRBV21-1 and J usage is TRBJ2-7; TRBD1, the D gene given by the table, was not confirmed from the DNA. TRBV21-1 is flagged as a pseudogene. This CDR3 spans 16 amino acids. The CDR3 nucleotides read TGTGCCAGCATTCGCGGACAGTGGCACAACTCCTACGAGCAGTACTTC. Its protein product is CASIRGQWHNSYEQYF.

This sequence joins TRBV7-9 and TRBJ2-2, with TRBD2 identical over 7 bases. The V and J ends lost 3 bases and 2 bases, in that order; junction bases with no gene match: 3. This CDR3 comprises 15 residues. Germline V gene lookup returns CDR1 SEHNR and CDR2 FQNEAQ (reference sequence). The CDR3 DNA follows: TGTGCCAGCAGCTTGAGGGACTATAACACCGGGGAGCTGTTTTTT. Encoded protein: CASSLRDYNTGELFF.

This clone was seen more than once but under ten times. This sequence joins TRBV4-1 and TRBJ1-5; TRBD1 is a possible D gene (5 bases). Per the germline V gene, CDR1 is MGHRA and CDR2 is YSYEKL. V lost 4 bases, J lost 6 bases, and 7 bases lay in between. The CDR3 is made up of 12 amino acids. As DNA, the CDR3 is TGCGCCAGCAGCCTGGGGGGTCAGCCCCAGCATTTT. Translating it yields CASSLGGQPQHF.

By proportion, this clone is medium-sized. The gene calls are TRBV12-5 and TRBJ1-2; possible D gene TRBD1, 5 bases. Germline V gene sequence: CDR1 LGHNT, CDR2 FRNRAP. Trimming took off 6 bases at V and 4 bases at J, with 12 bases between the two ends. The CDR3 totals 13 residues. CDR3 region: CASGKGPAYGYTF. As DNA, the CDR3 is TGTGCTAGTGGAAAGGGACCAGCCTATGGCTACACCTTC.

The chain carries TRBV6-1 and TRBJ2-7; D could derive from TRBD1 or TRBD2 (5 bases each). V was cut by 3 bases and J by 5 bases, with 23 bases left in between. CDR3 length: 17 residues. Germline CDR1 is MNHNS and CDR2 is SASEGT. CDR3 protein: CASSERPPGPGDHEQYF. The CDR3 DNA reads as TGTGCCAGCAGTGAGCGACCGCCGGGACCCGGGGATCACGAGCAGTACTTC.

V usage is TRBV6-6 and J usage is TRBJ1-6, with a possible D match to TRBD1 (5 bases). Germline assignment: CDR1 MNHNY and CDR2 SVGAGI (reference sequence). The CDR3 is 14 amino acids. V dropped 0 bases and J dropped 10 bases, with 10 bases sitting between them. DNA of the CDR3: TGTGCCAGCAGTTACTCTGGGGGGTCGTCACCCCTCCACTTT. It codes for CASSYSGGSSPLHF.

J is TRBJ2-1 and V is TRBV6-5, with 7 bases lining up with TRBD2. The CDR3 runs to 15 residues. The germline V gene encodes CDR1 MNHEY and CDR2 SVGAGI. Trimming removed 6 bases from V and 2 bases from J; junction bases left unmatched: 7. The DNA for the CDR3 is TGTGCCAGCAGGAGCGGGACGGGGCCCTACAATGAGCAGTTCTTC. Translation: CASRSGTGPYNEQFF.

This rearrangement joins TRBV6-5 to TRBJ2-7; perhaps TRBD2 as D (6 bases). Trimming left V 5 bases short and J 0 bases short, with 11 bases between. This CDR3 comprises 14 residues. Germline CDR1 is MNHEY and CDR2 is SVGAGI. The CDR3 is CASSRETNSYEQYF. DNA of the CDR3: TGTGCCAGCAGTCGGGAGACGAACTCCTACGAGCAGTACTTC.

The chain has TRBV6-6 and TRBJ2-7; the D is unclear. Germline V gene data show CDR1 as MNHNY and CDR2 as SVGAGI (reference sequence). V lost 6 bases and J 0 bases, leaving 9 bases between the germline ends. CDR3 length: 13 residues. CDR3 region: CASSRLGSYEQYF. In DNA form, the CDR3 reads TGTGCCAGCAGCCGCCTGGGCTCCTACGAGCAGTACTTC.

This chain links TRBV6-1 with TRBJ1-1; D is uncertain. Germline assignment: CDR1 MNHNS and CDR2 SASEGT. The CDR3 has 15 amino acids. V lost 1 base to trimming and J lost 1 base, with 10 bases between them. CDR3 sequence reads: CASSEVPGSNTEAFF. Written as DNA, the CDR3 is TGTGCCAGCAGTGAAGTTCCGGGTTCGAACACTGAAGCTTTCTTT.

The chain couples TRBV19 to TRBJ2-1, with D perhaps being TRBD1 or TRBD2 (5 bases each). In germline, CDR1 is LNHDA, CDR2 SQIVND (reference sequence). V was cut by 0 bases and J by 0 bases, with 12 bases left in between. The CDR3 contains 17 residues. This CDR3 reads CASSIDRGAYSYNEQFF. Written as DNA, the CDR3 is TGTGCCAGTAGTATAGATCGGGGCGCCTACTCCTACAATGAGCAGTTCTTC.

CDR3 nucleotides: TGTGCCAGCCCCGTCGGGAGGGAATTCACAGATACGCAGTATTTT. Its translation: CASPVGREFTDTQYF. V usage is TRBV2 and J usage is TRBJ2-3, with 8 bases identical to TRBD2. Germline CDR1 reads SNHLY; CDR2 reads FYNNEI. The V segment lost 8 bases and the J segment 2 bases; nucleotides outside the gene matches: 9. This CDR3 has 15 amino acids.

The chain couples TRBV7-4 to TRBJ1-3; D might be TRBD1 (6 bases). V was trimmed by 5 bases and J by 4 bases, leaving 12 bases between them. Germline values: CDR1 SGHVT, CDR2 SQSDAQ. This CDR3 spans 14 amino acids. Here the CDR3 DNA reads TGTGCCAGCAGCCGGCCAGGGGCCGGAAACACCATATATTTT. This translates into CASSRPGAGNTIYF.

V usage is TRBV7-9 and J usage is TRBJ2-3, with 11 bases lining up with TRBD1. Germline V gives CDR1 SEHNR, CDR2 FQNEAQ (reference sequence). The CDR3 is 16 amino acids. After removal of 1 base from V and 4 bases from J, the junction contained 4 bases not matched to a gene. The CDR3 here is CASSLGTGGESDTQYF. Written as DNA, the CDR3 is TGTGCCAGCAGCTTAGGGACAGGGGGCGAGTCAGATACGCAGTATTTT.

The J gene is TRBJ2-5, the V gene TRBV28; TRBD1 aligns across 9 bases. V lost 4 bases and J lost 2; bases outside the gene matches: 8. This CDR3 is 16 amino acids long. Germline V gives CDR1 MDHEN, CDR2 SYDVKM. CDR3 amino acids: CASSSLGQGTQETQYF. The CDR3 bases are TGTGCCAGCAGTTCTCTGGGACAGGGAACTCAAGAGACCCAGTACTTC.

This chain uses TRBV27 with TRBJ2-5; no reliable D call. V lost 0 bases, J lost 5 bases, and 10 bases lay in between. The germline gives CDR1 MNHEY, CDR2 SMNVEV (reference sequence). The CDR3 spans 14 residues. CDR3 region: CASSLSVNWETQYF. DNA of the CDR3: TGTGCCAGCAGTTTATCCGTCAACTGGGAGACCCAGTACTTC.

The chain links TRBV7-2 to TRBJ2-7; D could derive from TRBD1 or TRBD2 (5 bases each). Trimming stripped 8 bases from V and 1 base from J, with 9 bases between. Germline CDR1 SGHTA, CDR2 FQGNSA. The CDR3 sequence is 12 residues long. The CDR3 nucleotides are TGTGCCAGCGGCTGGGGGTCCTACGAGCAGTACTTC. Amino acids: CASGWGSYEQYF.

The CDR3 nucleotides read TGTGCCAGCAGTTACTCTACTGGTAATGAGCAGTTCTTC. As protein: CASSYSTGNEQFF. The chain couples TRBV6-5 to TRBJ2-1; D remains ambiguous. CDR1 and CDR2 from the germline V gene are MNHEY and SVGAGI. V was cut by 0 bases and J by 7 bases, with 7 bases left in between. The CDR3 runs 13 residues.

This clone was seen a few times. The chain couples TRBV25-1 to TRBJ1-1, with TRBD1 identical over 7 bases. The V gene end was trimmed by 4 bases and the J gene end by 5 bases; junction bases not matched to a gene: 13. The CDR3 has 16 residues. The germline V gene encodes CDR1 MGHDK and CDR2 SYGVNS. CDR3 nucleotides: TGTGCCAGCAGTGCCCACAGGGGCCGGGGGGGGACTGAAGCTTTCTTT. Translating gives CASSAHRGRGGTEAFF.

In its sample, this clone was seen once. This chain links TRBV7-8 with TRBJ2-7, with D possibly being TRBD2 (5 bases). Germline CDR1 is SGHVS and CDR2 is FQNEAQ. This CDR3 region has 12 residues. V was pared by 3 bases and J by 2 bases, with 5 bases between. CDR3 bases: TGTGCCAGCAGCTTCGGGACCTACGAGCAGTACTTC. As protein: CASSFGTYEQYF.

The rearrangement links TRBV4-2 to TRBJ2-6, with D perhaps being TRBD1 or TRBD2 (5 bases each). V shed 4 bases and J shed 0 bases, with 13 bases lying between them. The CDR3 length is 17 residues. Germline loops: CDR1 LGHNA, CDR2 YNFKEQ. The CDR3 DNA sequence: TGTGCCAGCAGCCTAGGGACGGATAACTCTGGGGCCAACGTCCTGACTTTC. Its translation: CASSLGTDNSGANVLTF.

The V and J genes are TRBV15 and TRBJ1-5; D may be TRBD1 (5 bases). The CDR3 has 16 residues. Per the germline V gene, CDR1 is LNHNV and CDR2 is YYDKDF (reference sequence). V gave up 1 base and J gave up 4 bases, with 14 bases separating them. CDR3 nucleotide sequence: TGTGCCACCAGCAGAGTCGGGCAGGGTCAAAATCAGCCCCAGCATTTT. Translating gives CATSRVGQGQNQPQHF.

CDR3: CASSIVSGTQRQYF. The CDR3 DNA reads as TGTGCCAGTAGTATAGTCTCGGGTACGCAGAGGCAGTACTTC. This chain links TRBV19 with TRBJ2-7, with D hard to call. Germline V gene data show CDR1 as LNHDA and CDR2 as SQIVND (reference sequence). The CDR3 is 14 amino acids. V was trimmed by 1 base and J by 9 bases, leaving 16 bases between them.

The CDR3 DNA sequence: TGTGCCAGCAGTATACCAGGGGGCCGGTTTCCCTACGAGCAGTACTTC. It yields the protein CASSIPGGRFPYEQYF. This chain links TRBV2 with TRBJ2-7; 8 positions match TRBD1. The CDR3 is 16 amino acids. The junction had 11 bases not matched to a gene; V was cut back by 5 bases and J by 2 bases. Germline lookup yields CDR1 SNHLY and CDR2 FYNNEI. The variable domain in full, completed from reference TRBV2 and TRBJ2-7, reads EPEVTQTPSHQVTQMGQEVILRCVPISNHLYFYWYRQILGQKVEFLVSFYNNEISEKSEIFDDQFSVERPDGSNFTLKIRSTKLEDSAMYFCASSIPGGRFPYEQYFGPGTRLTVT.

This clone was picked up a small number of times. The chain is built from TRBV21-1 and TRBJ1-2; TRBD1 was called by the table and not checked on the DNA. TRBV21-1 is a recognized pseudogene. This CDR3 has 13 residues. CDR3 sequence reads: CASSKDRNYGYTF. The CDR3 DNA sequence: TGTGCCAGCAGCAAAGACAGGAACTATGGCTACACCTTC.

The gene calls are TRBV6-1 and TRBJ1-3; D not certain. Germline V gives CDR1 MNHNS, CDR2 SASEGT. This CDR3 has 14 amino acids. V was pared by 7 bases and J by 8 bases, with 18 bases between. DNA for the CDR3: TGTGCCAGCACCCCGAGGTGGAGCAAGGACACCATATATTTT. This translates into CASTPRWSKDTIYF.